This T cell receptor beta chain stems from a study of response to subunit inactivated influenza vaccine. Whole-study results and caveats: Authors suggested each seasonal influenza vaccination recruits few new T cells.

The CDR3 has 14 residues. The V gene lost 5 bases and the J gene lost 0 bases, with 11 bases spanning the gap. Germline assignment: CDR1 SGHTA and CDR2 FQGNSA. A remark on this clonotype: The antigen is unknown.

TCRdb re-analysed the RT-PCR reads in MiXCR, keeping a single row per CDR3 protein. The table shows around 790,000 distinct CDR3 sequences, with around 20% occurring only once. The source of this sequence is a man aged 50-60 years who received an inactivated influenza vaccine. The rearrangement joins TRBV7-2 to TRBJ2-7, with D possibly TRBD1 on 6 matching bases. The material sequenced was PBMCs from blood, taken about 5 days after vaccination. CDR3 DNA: TGTGCCAGCAGCGCGGACAGTTACTCCTACGAGCAGTACTTC. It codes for CASSADSYSYEQYF.